This passage covers 18 T cell receptor beta chains from one sample sequenced in a study of CD8 T cells in Susac syndrome. With random hexamers, about 0.5 to 1 ug RNA was reverse transcribed. MiXCR, run by TCRdb on the immunoSEQ multiplex PCR reads, gives a single entry per CDR3 protein. The sample consists of some 260,000 distinct CDR3 sequences, about 88% of them appearing once. Sequences were obtained from CD8+ T cells from PBMCs. The receptor source for this set is a human donor with multiple sclerosis.

This chain uses TRBV30 with TRBJ1-1, with D maybe TRBD1 (5 bases). V was clipped by 3 bases and J by 1 base, with 15 bases between them. CDR1 is GTSNPN and CDR2 is SVGIG in the germline V gene (reference sequence). This CDR3 is built from 15 residues. CDR3 amino acids: CAWRGPFFRNTEAFF. The CDR3 DNA is TGTGCCTGGAGGGGACCGTTTTTTAGGAACACTGAAGCTTTCTTT.

The J gene is TRBJ2-7, the V gene TRBV19, with D possibly matching TRBD2 (7 bases). This CDR3 has 16 residues. Trimming removed 2 bases at V and 4 bases at J, with 18 bases between. Germline V lookup: CDR1 LNHDA, CDR2 SQIVND (reference sequence). CDR3 coding DNA: TGTGCCAGTAGTATATCTAGCGGAGGAGGGGGATACGAGCAGTACTTC. The encoded protein is CASSISSGGGGYEQYF.

V is TRBV5-1 and J is TRBJ2-3; D not resolved. Germline lookup yields CDR1 SGHRS and CDR2 YFSETQ. Trimming shortened V by 0 bases and J by 0 bases, and 11 bases separated the two germline ends. The CDR3 has 16 amino acids. The CDR3 region is CASSLAQESSTDTQYF. CDR3 DNA sequence: TGCGCCAGCAGCTTGGCCCAGGAGAGCAGCACAGATACGCAGTATTTT.

This sequence joins TRBV29-1 and TRBJ2-7; possibly TRBD1 or TRBD2 for D (5 bases each). The germline V gene encodes CDR1 SQVTM and CDR2 ANQGSEA. The V end was cut by 1 base, the J end by 0 bases, with 13 bases between. The CDR3 totals 15 residues. This chain's CDR3 is CSVEATGPVSYEQYF. The CDR3 region has the DNA TGCAGCGTTGAAGCAACGGGACCGGTCTCCTACGAGCAGTACTTC.

The chain is built from TRBV6-5 and TRBJ2-7, with TRBD2 matching over 9 bases. The CDR3 sequence is 15 residues long. V shed 4 bases, J shed 0 bases, and the junction held 4 bases outside the gene matches. The V gene's germline CDR1 is MNHEY and CDR2 SVGAGI. CDR3 region: CASSWLAGSSYEQYF. DNA of the CDR3: TGTGCCAGCAGTTGGCTAGCGGGGTCCTCCTACGAGCAGTACTTC.

The gene calls are TRBV2 and TRBJ2-3, with 7 bases that match TRBD2. The CDR3 runs 16 residues. CDR1 and CDR2 (germline): SNHLY, FYNNEI. The ends lost 5 bases at V and 4 bases at J; junction bases unmatched: 12. The DNA for the CDR3 is TGTGCCAGCAGTAGCGGGACCGTGGGGTTAGCAGATACGCAGTATTTT. It specifies CASSSGTVGLADTQYF.

The chain has TRBV4-1 and TRBJ1-6, with unresolved D. This CDR3 is built from 16 residues. The germline CDR1 and CDR2 sequences are MGHRA and YSYEKL. V lost 1 base, J lost 9 bases, and 16 bases lay in between. Here the CDR3 DNA reads TGCGCCAGCAGCCAAGCTTTGGGTGGTCTAATTTCACCCCTCCACTTT. This translates into CASSQALGGLISPLHF.

CDR3 nucleotides: TGTGCCAGCAGCGGGGGGTACTACAATGAGCAGTTCTTC. Residues: CASSGGYYNEQFF. V is TRBV6-5 and J is TRBJ2-1; 7 positions match TRBD2. V was clipped by 6 bases and J by 3 bases; unmatched bases: 2. The germline V gene has CDR1 MNHEY and CDR2 SVGAGI. The CDR3 sequence is 13 residues long.

The V and J genes are TRBV27 and TRBJ1-1; no definite D call. The V gene's germline CDR1 is MNHEY and CDR2 SMNVEV (reference sequence). The length of the CDR3 is 16 residues. V was cut by 5 bases and J by 1 base, with 17 bases left in between. This chain's CDR3 is CASSVRPPPGNTEAFF. CDR3 nucleotides: TGTGCCAGCAGTGTGCGTCCCCCGCCAGGGAACACTGAAGCTTTCTTT.

Only a few counts were recorded for this clonotype. The rearrangement links TRBV10-1 to TRBJ2-7, with TRBD1 identical over 7 bases. Germline V gene data show CDR1 as WNHNN and CDR2 as SYGVQD (reference sequence). CDR3 size: 12 residues. The V segment lost 3 bases and the J segment 5 bases; nucleotides outside the gene matches: 1. This chain's CDR3 is CASSEGGHEQYF. The CDR3 nucleotides read TGCGCCAGCAGTGAAGGGGGCCACGAGCAGTACTTC.

This chain uses TRBV11-2 with TRBJ2-7, with TRBD1 matching over 7 bases. The CDR3 runs to 11 residues. Trimming took 8 bases from V and 6 from J; bases not matched to a gene: 4. In germline, CDR1 is SGHAT, CDR2 FQNNGV. CDR3 bases: TGTGCCAGCTGGTACAGGGGCGAGCAGTACTTC. Its protein is CASWYRGEQYF.

The V and J genes are TRBV9 and TRBJ2-1; 7 nucleotides align to TRBD1. With V trimmed by 3 bases and J by 0 bases, 6 bases remained unmatched. The CDR3 spans 16 residues. The germline V gene encodes CDR1 SGDLS and CDR2 YYNGEE. CDR3 sequence: CASSAPTGSSYNEQFF. CDR3 DNA: TGTGCCAGCAGCGCGCCGACAGGGAGCTCCTACAATGAGCAGTTCTTC.

V gene TRBV29-1 combines with J gene TRBJ2-1; tentative D call: TRBD2 (7 bases). Between the trimmed V and J ends, which lost 6 bases and 4 bases, there was a span of 22 bases. The germline CDR1 and CDR2 sequences are SQVTM and ANQGSEA. The CDR3 runs 16 residues. For the CDR3, the DNA is TGCAGCGTGGGGGGGCCAAGCGGGTCCCAGTACAATGAGCAGTTCTTC. Translated: CSVGGPSGSQYNEQFF.

The table lists this clonotype with a few counts. The rearrangement links TRBV4-2 to TRBJ2-7; possibly TRBD2 for D (5 bases). This CDR3 region has 14 residues. Trimming took 3 bases from V and 4 from J, leaving 13 bases between them. Per germline, CDR1 LGHNA and CDR2 YNFKEQ. The CDR3 loop is CASSQLIGVYEQYF. In DNA form, the CDR3 reads TGTGCCAGCAGCCAGTTAATCGGGGTGTACGAGCAGTACTTC.

This chain joins TRBV27 and TRBJ2-4; the D gene is possibly TRBD2 (6 bases). This CDR3 is 14 amino acids long. V gave up 3 bases and J gave up 6 bases, with 12 bases separating them. The germline gives CDR1 MNHEY, CDR2 SMNVEV (reference sequence). In DNA, the CDR3 is TGTGCCAGCAGTTTTCAGGGAGGCACAAACATTCAGTACTTC. As protein: CASSFQGGTNIQYF.

The V gene is TRBV28, the J gene TRBJ2-5; no firm D call. CDR1 and CDR2 (germline): MDHEN, SYDVKM. Trimming shortened V by 6 bases and J by 5 bases, and 16 bases separated the two germline ends. The CDR3 is 14 amino acids. The CDR3 DNA reads TGTGCCAGCAGCCCCGATTTGTCCCGGGAGACCCAGTACTTC. The encoded protein is CASSPDLSRETQYF.

This clonotype was detected only a few times. The chain carries TRBV2 and TRBJ2-5; D call uncertain. V was pared by 0 bases and J by 3 bases, with 14 bases between. This CDR3 region has 16 residues. Germline-derived CDR1 and CDR2 are SNHLY and FYNNEI. The CDR3 here is CASSEALGNIKETQYF. The CDR3 DNA follows: TGTGCCAGCAGTGAAGCTTTGGGGAACATAAAAGAGACCCAGTACTTC. The entire variable domain, with the rest obtained from reference TRBV2 and TRBJ2-5, is as follows: EPEVTQTPSHQVTQMGQEVILRCVPISNHLYFYWYRQILGQKVEFLVSFYNNEISEKSEIFDDQFSVERPDGSNFTLKIRSTKLEDSAMYFCASSEALGNIKETQYFGPGTRLLVL.

This chain links TRBV10-3 with TRBJ2-1, with D uncertain. CDR1 is ENHRY and CDR2 is SYGVKD in the germline V gene. The V end lost 6 bases, the J end lost 8 bases, and 11 bases lay between the germline ends. This CDR3 has 12 residues. CDR3 bases: TGTGCCATCAGAGACTTGCCCCATGAGCAGTTCTTC. It encodes CAIRDLPHEQFF.